This T cell receptor (beta chain) was documented in a study of cytomegalovirus exposure and HLA in healthy donors. General study results and limits: Reports indicated that the classifier achieved high specificity and sensitivity in diagnosing cytomegalovirus status. Several of the most significant clusters appeared, in a later analysis, to be linked to common viral pathogens. Productive status was seen about 90% or about 30% of the time for most TCR beta V segments in an earlier analysis.

In regard to this clone: Its antigen is undetermined.

Germline CDR1 is MNHGY and CDR2 is SAAAGT. V shed 6 bases and J shed 11 bases, with 8 bases lying between them. CDR3 length equals 10 residues. 13 Jbeta primers and 60 Vbeta primers were used for the PCR. Produced via immunoSEQ multiplex PCR; TCRdb's table is partial and in-frame only. The sample shows just over 200,000 clones, and more than 0.95% sits with its ten largest clones. The study sampled nominally healthy donors, though unrecorded immune exposures were likely. The chain has TRBV6-8 and TRBJ2-4; D ambiguous. The TCR was taken from a girl aged 2 to 9 in good health and CMV-seropositive. What was sequenced was PBMCs. The CDR3 region has the DNA TGTGCCAGCAGGTTGGCTGTTCAGTACTTC. It encodes CASRLAVQYF.